These T cell receptor beta chains were read from a single sample in a study of OX40 agonist ivuxolimab in advanced cancers. TCRdb's table, derived via immunoSEQ multiplex PCR, lists solely in-frame clones and lacks some. Found here are some 40,000 clones, about 80% of them singletons; the top ten hold around a tenth. Sequences were derived from CD4+ or CD8+ T cells sorted from blood, sampled in a trial of the OX40 agonist ivuxolimab. The receptors stem from an adult with an advanced solid tumor such as melanoma, head and neck, liver or kidney cancer. Both conserved end residues are part of each CDR3. The D gene is left open where the match is weak. The listing skips clone size in some rows; elsewhere it reads once, few, many or a size class.

J: TRBJ2-1; D: TRBD2; size: .; V: TRBV19; CDR3: CASSISSGSNEQFF; DNA: TGTGCCAGTAGTATTTCAAGCGGGAGCAATGAGCAGTTCTTC
J: TRBJ1-5; D: TRBD1; size: .; V: TRBV30; CDR3: CAWSVGTGSQPQHF; DNA: TGTGCCTGGAGTGTAGGGACAGGTAGTCAGCCCCAGCATTTT
J: TRBJ1-4; D: .; size: few; V: TRBV5-4; CDR3: CASSLGGDNEKLFF; DNA: TGTGCCAGCAGCTTGGGGGGGGATAATGAAAAACTGTTTTTT
J: TRBJ1-1; D: .; size: .; V: TRBV28; CDR3: CASSSLGTTNTEAFF; DNA: TGTGCCAGCAGTTCCCTGGGGACGACGAACACTGAAGCTTTCTTT
J: TRBJ2-2; D: .; size: .; V: TRBV4-2; CDR3: CASSLAWGNTGELFF; DNA: TGTGCCAGCAGCTTAGCTTGGGGAAACACCGGGGAGCTGTTTTTT
J: TRBJ2-5; D: .; size: .; V: TRBV29-1; CDR3: CSDSAGNAETQYF; DNA: TGCAGCGACTCCGCCGGGAACGCGGAGACCCAGTACTTC
J: TRBJ1-2; D: .; size: medium-sized; V: TRBV9; CDR3: CASSESRNGYTF; DNA: TGTGCCAGCAGCGAGAGTCGGAATGGCTACACCTTC
J: TRBJ1-4; D: .; size: once; V: TRBV9; CDR3: CASSANRSPATNEKLFF; DNA: TGTGCCAGCAGCGCAAACAGGTCTCCTGCAACTAATGAAAAACTGTTTTTT
J: TRBJ2-7; D: .; size: .; V: TRBV7-2; CDR3: CASSGDFSYEQYF; DNA: TGTGCCAGCAGCGGGGACTTCTCCTACGAGCAGTACTTC
J: TRBJ1-2; D: TRBD1; size: .; V: TRBV9; CDR3: CASSLDRDYGYTF; DNA: TGTGCCAGCAGTTTGGACAGGGACTATGGCTACACCTTC
J: TRBJ2-5; D: .; size: .; V: TRBV7-3; CDR3: CASSFPGETQYF; DNA: TGTGCCAGCAGCTTTCCTGGAGAGACCCAGTACTTC
J: TRBJ2-7; D: .; size: .; V: TRBV27; CDR3: CASTNPLRDEQYF; DNA: TGTGCCAGCACAAATCCCCTGCGAGACGAGCAGTACTTC
J: TRBJ2-5; D: .; size: .; V: TRBV18; CDR3: CASSPTPQETQYF; DNA: TGTGCCAGCTCACCGACACCGCAAGAGACCCAGTACTTC
J: TRBJ2-5; D: .; size: .; V: TRBV5-6; CDR3: CASSLGGRATGSGAQYF; DNA: TGTGCCAGCAGCTTGGGGGGCCGGGCTACAGGGTCCGGGGCCCAGTACTTC
J: TRBJ2-7; D: .; size: medium-sized; V: TRBV28; CDR3: CASRGVTSYEQYF; DNA: TGTGCCAGCAGGGGGGTCACCTCCTACGAGCAGTACTTC
J: TRBJ2-7; D: .; size: .; V: TRBV28; CDR3: CASSLIGEQYF; DNA: TGTGCCAGCAGTTTGATAGGGGAGCAGTACTTC
J: TRBJ2-7; D: .; size: once; V: TRBV5-4; CDR3: CASSSIGVEQYF; DNA: TGTGCCAGCAGCTCGATCGGTGTCGAGCAGTACTTC
J: TRBJ2-2; D: .; size: .; V: TRBV10-1; CDR3: CASSEYPGTGELFF; DNA: TGCGCCAGCAGTGAGTACCCCGGGACCGGGGAGCTGTTTTTT
J: TRBJ2-2; D: .; size: .; V: TRBV2; CDR3: CASSDPGYGELFF; DNA: TGTGCCAGCAGCGATCCAGGTTACGGGGAGCTGTTTTTT
J: TRBJ1-2; D: TRBD1; size: .; V: TRBV19; CDR3: CASSMERGRRGYTF; DNA: TGTGCCAGTAGTATGGAGAGGGGGCGACGGGGCTACACCTTC
J: TRBJ1-5; D: TRBD1; size: .; V: TRBV2; CDR3: CVSKTQGNQPQHF; DNA: TGTGTCAGCAAGACACAGGGGAATCAGCCCCAGCATTTT
J: TRBJ2-1; D: TRBD2; size: .; V: TRBV11-2; CDR3: CASSSQLAGGPYIEQFF; DNA: TGTGCCAGCAGCTCTCAACTAGCGGGAGGGCCTTATATTGAGCAGTTCTTC
J: TRBJ2-7; D: .; size: once; V: TRBV28; CDR3: CASTSSAPGYEQYF; DNA: TGTGCCAGCACCTCATCGGCACCCGGCTACGAGCAGTACTTC
J: TRBJ2-1; D: TRBD2; size: .; V: TRBV11-2; CDR3: CASSLQLAGGGDNEQFF; DNA: TGTGCCAGCAGCTTACAACTAGCGGGGGGCGGGGACAATGAGCAGTTCTTC
J: TRBJ2-3; D: .; size: .; V: TRBV7-2; CDR3: CASSLPSGRGLTQYTQYF; DNA: TGTGCCAGCAGCCTACCTAGTGGTAGGGGCTTGACACAATATACGCAGTATTTT
J: TRBJ2-4; D: .; size: .; V: TRBV6-1; CDR3: CASFSGGTLNIQYF; DNA: TGTGCCAGTTTCTCAGGGGGGACACTGAACATTCAGTACTTC
J: TRBJ1-2; D: .; size: .; V: TRBV6-4; CDR3: CASSYSRFADGYTF; DNA: TGTGCCAGCAGTTACTCAAGGTTCGCCGATGGCTACACCTTC
J: TRBJ2-5; D: .; size: .; V: TRBV19; CDR3: CASSIEGAAKETQYF; DNA: TGTGCCAGTAGTATAGAAGGGGCAGCCAAGGAGACCCAGTACTTC